This T cell receptor (beta chain) was retrieved from a study of blood T cell repertoires in COVID-19. For the study at large: Sites across the United States, Italy and Spain contributed samples from acute and convalescent COVID-19.

Produced via immunoSEQ multiplex PCR; TCRdb's table is partial and in-frame only. The sample lists about 320,000 clones; approximately 90% were seen once. The CDR3 totals 17 residues. From germline, CDR1 is SGDLS and CDR2 YYNGEE. V lost 3 bases and J lost 1, with 19 bases in between. Individuals drawn from some 25 US areas were about 18 to 89 years old. Recovered status in Cohort 3 required two negative PCRs, clearance, or symptom resolution. The rearrangement uses TRBV9 and TRBJ1-1; tentatively, D is TRBD1 (5 bases). This TCR derives from a woman in her twenties or thirties who had recovered from COVID-19. Sequencing input: PBMCs or T cells enriched from blood (not recorded which). The CDR3 sequence: CASSGLLGPDRNTEAFF. For the CDR3, the DNA is TGTGCCAGCAGCGGCCTTCTGGGGCCTGACAGGAACACTGAAGCTTTCTTT. Based on the CDR3 plus reference TRBV9 and TRBJ1-1, the full variable domain is DSGVTQTPKHLITATGQRVTLRCSPRSGDLSVYWYQQSLDQGLQFLIQYYNGEERAKGNILERFSAQQFPDLHSELNLSSLELGDSALYFCASSGLLGPDRNTEAFFGQGTRLTVV.